This TCR beta chain was observed in a study of blood T cell repertoires in COVID-19. Looking at the study overall: Samples taken during acute and convalescent COVID-19 were collected in the United States, Italy and Spain. PBMCs, B-cell-depleted T cells, or T cells were the source of the cDNA or gDNA that made up the material.

CDR1 is LNHNV and CDR2 is YYDKDF in the germline V gene (reference sequence). Trimming cost V 0 bases and J 3 bases, with 9 bases left between them. This CDR3 comprises 15 residues. Methods used by the authors: Reference gene primer amplification gave estimated nucleated cell counts. Generated by immunoSEQ multiplex PCR, the TCRdb table keeps only in-frame clones and is missing some. The DNA gave D and trimming, while V, J and clone size come from that table. Counted here are about 220,000 clones, less than 85% occurring once; the ten biggest clones make up 3.6%. Material for sequencing was peripheral blood. This rearrangement joins TRBV15 to TRBJ1-3, with D hard to call. The sequence came from a woman aged 80 or over with acute or convalescent COVID-19. The CDR3: CATSRDVTVGNTIYF. The CDR3 coding sequence is TGTGCCACCAGCAGAGACGTCACTGTTGGAAACACCATATATTTT.